The source of this T cell receptor beta chain is a study of blood T cell repertoires in COVID-19. V lost 6 bases to trimming and J lost 4 bases, with 18 bases between them. Germline V gene lookup returns CDR1 MDHEN and CDR2 SYDVKM. The CDR3 loop spans 15 amino acids. Assay: immunoSEQ multiplex PCR; the TCRdb copy retains only in-frame clones and omits some. The sample yields about 94,000 clones, 80% seen once. The sample holds a few counts of this clone. Source material: peripheral blood. V usage is TRBV28 and J usage is TRBJ1-1; no clear D. The receptor comes from a human donor in a cohort sampled during active COVID-19. The CDR3 is CASRIASGGITEAFF. As DNA, the CDR3 is TGTGCCAGCAGGATCGCGTCCGGAGGTATCACTGAAGCTTTCTTT.